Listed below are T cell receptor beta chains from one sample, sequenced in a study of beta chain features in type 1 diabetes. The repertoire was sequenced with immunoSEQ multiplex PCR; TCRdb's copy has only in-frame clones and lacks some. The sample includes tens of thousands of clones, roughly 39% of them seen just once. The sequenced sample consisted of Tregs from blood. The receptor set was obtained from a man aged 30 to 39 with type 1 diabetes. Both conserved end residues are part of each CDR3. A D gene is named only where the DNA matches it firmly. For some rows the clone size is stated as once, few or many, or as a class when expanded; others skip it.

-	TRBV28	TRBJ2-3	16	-	TGTGCCAGCAGTTTAAGGGGAAGGCAGGGGGAGGTTACGCAGTATTTT	CASSLRGRQGEVTQYF
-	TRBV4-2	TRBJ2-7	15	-	TGTGCCAGCAGCCAAGATTTGGACAGTTCCTACGAGCAGTACTTC	CASSQDLDSSYEQYF
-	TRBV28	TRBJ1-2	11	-	TGTGCCAGCAGTCCAGGGTGGGGCTACACCTTC	CASSPGWGYTF
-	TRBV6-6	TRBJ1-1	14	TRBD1	TGTGCCAGCAGTGCCGACAGGGAGGTCACTGAAGCTTTCTTT	CASSADREVTEAFF
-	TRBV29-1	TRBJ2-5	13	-	TGCAGCGTTTCGCGGACAGCCGGAGAGACCCAGTACTTC	CSVSRTAGETQYF
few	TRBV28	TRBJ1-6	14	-	TGTGCCAGCAGTTCCTGGACAGCTCATTCACCCCTCCACTTT	CASSSWTAHSPLHF
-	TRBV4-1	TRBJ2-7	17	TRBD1	TGCGCCAGCAGCCAAGGACCTGCGACAGGGGGATCCTACGAGCAGTACTTC	CASSQGPATGGSYEQYF
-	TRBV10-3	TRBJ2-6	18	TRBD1	TGTGCCATCAGCAAATTGGGACAGGGTTCCTCTGGGGCCAACGTCCTGACTTTC	CAISKLGQGSSGANVLTF
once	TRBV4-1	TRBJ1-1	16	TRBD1	TGCGCCAGCAGCCCCGGACAGGGGACTATGAACACTGAAGCTTTCTTT	CASSPGQGTMNTEAFF
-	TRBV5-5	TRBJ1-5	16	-	TGTGCCAGCAGCAGCACAGGGTTAGGTTTCAATCAGCCCCAGCATTTT	CASSSTGLGFNQPQHF
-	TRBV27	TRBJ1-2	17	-	TGTGCCAGCACTAGTTTCTCCTCACAGGCTTCTAACTATGGCTACACCTTC	CASTSFSSQASNYGYTF
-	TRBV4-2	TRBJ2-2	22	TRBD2	TGTGCCAGCAGCCAAGACAGGACCCGAGGACTAGCGGGGACTTCCAGCACCGGGGAGCTGTTTTTT	CASSQDRTRGLAGTSSTGELFF
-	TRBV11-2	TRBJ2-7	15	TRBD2	TGTGCCAGCAGCACTCTCAGCGGGACCTCCTACGAGCAGTACTTC	CASSTLSGTSYEQYF
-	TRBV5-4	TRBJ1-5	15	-	TGTGCCAGCAGCTTGGGCGGGGATAGCAATCAGCCCCAGCATTTT	CASSLGGDSNQPQHF
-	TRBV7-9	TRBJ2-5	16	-	TGTGCCAGCAGCTCAGGCGGACTCCTGTACCAAGAGACCCAGTACTTC	CASSSGGLLYQETQYF
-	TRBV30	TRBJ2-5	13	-	TGTGCCTGGAGTGTAGCAGGGCAAGAGACCCAGTACTTC	CAWSVAGQETQYF
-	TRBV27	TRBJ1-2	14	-	TGTGCCAGCAGTTTAGGGCAGGGTTTTTATGGCTACACCTTC	CASSLGQGFYGYTF
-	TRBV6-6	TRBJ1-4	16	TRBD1	TGTGCCAGCAGGATCCGGACAGGGGGATTTACTGAAAAACTGTTTTTT	CASRIRTGGFTEKLFF
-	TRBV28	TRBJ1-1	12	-	TGTGCCACCCGGCGGGCCCACACTGAAGCTTTCTTT	CATRRAHTEAFF
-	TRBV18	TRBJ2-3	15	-	TGTGCCAGCTCACTGACGTCAGAGGTGGCAGATACGCAGTATTTT	CASSLTSEVADTQYF
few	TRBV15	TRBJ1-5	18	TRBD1	TGTGCCACCAGCAGAGATCCCCGCGCAGGGGGCGGGGGCCAGCCCCAGCATTTT	CATSRDPRAGGGGQPQHF
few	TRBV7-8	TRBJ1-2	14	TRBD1	TGTGCCAGCAGCTTGGACAGGGGGAAAGATGGCTACACCTTC	CASSLDRGKDGYTF
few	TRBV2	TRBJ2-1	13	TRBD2	TGTGCCAGCGCTAGCGGGACCTACAATGAGCAGTTCTTC	CASASGTYNEQFF
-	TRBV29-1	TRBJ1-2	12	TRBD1	TGCAGCGCGACAGGGGGGGTTGATGGCTACACCTTC	CSATGGVDGYTF
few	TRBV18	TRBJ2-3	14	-	TGTGCCAGCTCACCACCCTCGGGCGGGGATACGCAGTATTTT	CASSPPSGGDTQYF
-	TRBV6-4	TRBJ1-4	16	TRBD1	TGTGCCAGCAGGGGGAACCTGGACAGGAGGGATGAAAAACTGTTTTTT	CASRGNLDRRDEKLFF
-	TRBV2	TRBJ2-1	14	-	TGTGCCAGCATAGCAGGGACACTGGACAATGAGCAGTTCTTC	CASIAGTLDNEQFF
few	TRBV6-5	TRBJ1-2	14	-	TGTGCCAGCAGTTCTTTACAGAATAACTATGGCTACACCTTC	CASSSLQNNYGYTF
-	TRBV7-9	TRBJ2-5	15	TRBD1	TGTGCCAGCAGCCTAGGGGACAGGGACCAAGAGACCCAGTACTTC	CASSLGDRDQETQYF
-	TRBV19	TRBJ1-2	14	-	TGTGCCAGTACCCTCGGCGGACAGTTCTATGGCTACACCTTC	CASTLGGQFYGYTF
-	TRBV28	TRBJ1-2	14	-	TGTGCCAGCAGACCTCCGACAGTTAACTATGGCTACACCTTC	CASRPPTVNYGYTF
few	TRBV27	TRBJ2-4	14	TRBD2	TGTGCCAGCAGTCCAACTAGCGGGGTAAACATTCAGTACTTC	CASSPTSGVNIQYF
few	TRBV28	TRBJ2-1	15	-	TGTGCCAGCAGTCCTCCTCTGAGCTCCTACAATGAGCAGTTCTTC	CASSPPLSSYNEQFF
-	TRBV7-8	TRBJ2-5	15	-	TGTGCCAGCAGCTCTCAATCAGGGAACCAAGAGACCCAGTACTTC	CASSSQSGNQETQYF
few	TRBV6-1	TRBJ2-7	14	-	TGTGCCAGCAGTGAAGCGTGGGGCTCCTACGAGCAGTACTTC	CASSEAWGSYEQYF
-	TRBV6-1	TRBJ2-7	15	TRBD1	TGTGCCAGCAGTGAAGCGGGACAGGGATTTTACGAGCAGTACTTC	CASSEAGQGFYEQYF
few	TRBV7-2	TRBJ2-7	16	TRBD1	TGTGCCAGCAGCTTCCACCGGGACAGGGGAAGAGGGGAGCAGTACTTC	CASSFHRDRGRGEQYF
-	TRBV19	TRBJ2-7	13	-	TGTGCCAGTAGTAAGGGGCGGATCTACGAGCAGTACTTC	CASSKGRIYEQYF
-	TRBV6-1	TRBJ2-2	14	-	TGTGCCAGCATAACGGGGTTGAACACCGGGGAGCTGTTTTTT	CASITGLNTGELFF
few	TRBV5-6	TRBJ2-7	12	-	TGTGCCAGCAGCTCGGAAGCACAGGTGCTGTACTTC	CASSSEAQVLYF
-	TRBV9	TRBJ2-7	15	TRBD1	TGTGCCAGCAGCGTAGCGTGGGGGACAGGCTACGAGCAGTACTTC	CASSVAWGTGYEQYF